Here is one T cell receptor (beta chain) with its context. Its antigen is undetermined. TCRdb processed the 5' RACE reads anew with MiXCR; each CDR3 protein has one entry. The sample shows around 320,000 distinct CDR3 sequences, roughly an eighth of them seen only once. This sample was included in a study of T-cell memory formation after mild COVID-19. Study information: Clusters of TCRs were largely donor specific. Study outcomes and limitations: Some SARS-CoV-2-responding clones were already detected in memory before infection. Unconfirmed was the SARS-CoV-2 specificity of second-wave clones that peaked on day 37. CM and EM subsets held most contracting CD4+ clones; EMRA held CD8+ ones.

J gave up 8 bases and V 4 bases, and 8 bases lay outside the gene matches. The CDR3 is made up of 16 amino acids. The origin of this receptor is a man aged 18 to 30 who had mild COVID-19 (a few samples of this study predate the infection). Cell type and time point are not known. V is TRBV12-3 or TRBV12-4 and J is TRBJ2-1, with 13 bases lining up with TRBD2. The specimen was PBMCs or a T cell subset sorted from them (not recorded which). CDR3 nucleotide sequence: TGTGCCAGCAGTTCTGGACTAGCGGGGGCCCCCCATGAGCAGTTCTTC. It encodes CASSSGLAGAPHEQFF.